The clone carrying this T cell receptor beta chain was counted between two and nine times. As yet, its antigen is unknown. Trimming took off 6 bases at V and 0 bases at J, with 15 bases between the two ends. Per germline, CDR1 MNHNS and CDR2 SASEGT. The CDR3 consists of 17 residues. The data belong to a study of identical twins. Regarding the study as a whole: Some out-of-frame alpha sequences were shared by twins, and these showed excess low generation probability.

TCRdb fed the 5' RACE reads into MiXCR, producing one record per CDR3 protein. The table lists roughly 540,000 distinct CDR3 sequences, roughly 21% of them singletons. These sequences were also reported in another study, on T cells expressing NK-cell markers. That publication notes: According to the study, TCR beta repertoires originated from sorted CD3+CD56+NKG2C+, CD3+CD56+NKG2C- and CD3+CD56-NKG2C+ T cells. Top CD8+ clonotypes included the dominant CD3+CD56+NKG2C+ clonotypes in 5 or 6 donors.

The genes are TRBV6-1 and TRBJ2-6; tentative D call: TRBD2 (6 bases). The receptor was isolated from a woman aged 18-35 years in good health. Sequencing used CD4+ T cells sorted from blood. The CDR3 DNA reads as TGTGCCAGCAGCCCCGGTGCGGGGATCTCTGGGGCCAACGTCCTGACTTTC. This translates into CASSPGAGISGANVLTF.